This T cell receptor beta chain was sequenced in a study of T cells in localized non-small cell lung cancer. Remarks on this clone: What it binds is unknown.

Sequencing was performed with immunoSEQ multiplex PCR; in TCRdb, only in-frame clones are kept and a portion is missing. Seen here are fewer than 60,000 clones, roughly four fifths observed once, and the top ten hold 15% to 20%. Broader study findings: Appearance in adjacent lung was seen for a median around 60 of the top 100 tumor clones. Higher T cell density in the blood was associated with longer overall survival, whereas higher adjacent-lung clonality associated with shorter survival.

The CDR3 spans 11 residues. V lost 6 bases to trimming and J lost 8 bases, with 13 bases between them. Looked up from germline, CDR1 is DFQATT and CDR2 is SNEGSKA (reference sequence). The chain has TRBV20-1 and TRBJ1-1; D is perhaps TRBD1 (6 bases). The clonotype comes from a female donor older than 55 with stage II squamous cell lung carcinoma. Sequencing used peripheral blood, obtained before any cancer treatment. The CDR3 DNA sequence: TGCAGTGCCACGGACAGAACCGAAGCTTTCTTT. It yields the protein CSATDRTEAFF.